Each of the 22 T cell receptor beta chains below was sequenced from the same sample in a study of cytotoxic CD8 clonotypes in ibrutinib-treated CLL. The data were produced by immunoSEQ multiplex PCR, yet TCRdb's version contains in-frame clones alone and is incomplete. The table lists fewer than 50,000 clones, about half of them singletons. Material: PBMCs, obtained after 12 months of ibrutinib treatment. The receptors derive from a human donor with chronic lymphocytic leukemia.

J is TRBJ2-1 and V is TRBV28, with 9 bases matching TRBD2. The CDR3 spans 15 residues. J gave up 7 bases and V 3 bases, and 7 bases lay outside the gene matches. The germline V gene has CDR1 MDHEN and CDR2 SYDVKM. CDR3 sequence (DNA): TGTGCCAGCAGTTTTATGCGGGAGGGCCGGAATGAGCAGTTCTTC. Encoded protein: CASSFMREGRNEQFF.

This clone is a singleton in its sample. This rearrangement joins TRBV19 to TRBJ1-5; 7 bases are a match to TRBD1. Germline-derived CDR1 and CDR2 are LNHDA and SQIVND (reference sequence). This CDR3 is 16 amino acids long. The J segment lost 3 bases and the V segment lost 5 bases, leaving 10 bases of the junction unmatched. The CDR3 spells CASSEQGPNNNQPQHF. The CDR3 nucleotides read TGTGCCAGTAGTGAACAGGGGCCTAATAACAATCAGCCCCAGCATTTT.

The rearrangement links TRBV14 to TRBJ1-6; 8 positions match TRBD1. The length of the CDR3 is 13 residues. V was pared by 6 bases and J by 6 bases, with 1 base of the junction left unmatched. Germline CDR1 and CDR2: SGHDN and FVKESK. DNA of the CDR3: TGTGCCAGCAGACAGGGGGGTAATTCACCCCTCCACTTT. It translates to CASRQGGNSPLHF.

The CDR3 protein is CAWSGAQHYTF. CDR3 coding DNA: TGTGCCTGGAGTGGGGCACAGCACTACACCTTC. The chain employs TRBV30 and TRBJ1-2; D gene ambiguous. V lost 1 base, J lost 10 bases, and 10 bases lay in between. The length of the CDR3 is 11 residues. The germline CDR1 and CDR2 sequences are GTSNPN and SVGIG (reference sequence).

V usage is TRBV5-1 and J usage is TRBJ2-7, with D maybe TRBD1 (5 bases). This CDR3 spans 13 amino acids. Deletions cut 0 bases from V and 3 bases from J, with 7 bases between. Germline CDR1 reads SGHRS; CDR2 reads YFSETQ. In DNA form, the CDR3 reads TGCGCCAGCAGCTTGGCAACAGGCTACGAGCAGTACTTC. As protein: CASSLATGYEQYF.

The chain recombines TRBV6-1 with TRBJ1-1, with D possibly TRBD1 on 6 matching bases. V lost 6 bases and J lost 5, with 16 bases in between. Germline V gene data show CDR1 as MNHNS and CDR2 as SASEGT. The CDR3 covers 14 residues. CDR3 loop: CASRNTGFGTEAFF. The CDR3, as DNA: TGTGCCAGCAGAAATACAGGGTTCGGAACTGAAGCTTTCTTT.

There are many counts of this clone. The rearrangement links TRBV7-2 to TRBJ1-1; TRBD1 aligns across 10 bases. Germline CDR1 reads SGHTA; CDR2 reads FQGNSA. The CDR3 has 14 amino acids. After removal of 5 bases from V and 5 bases from J, the junction contained 5 bases not matched to a gene. The CDR3 DNA sequence: TGTGCCAGCAGCAAAGGGACAGGGGCGACTGAAGCTTTCTTT. Its protein is CASSKGTGATEAFF.

The chain is built from TRBV2 and TRBJ2-3; the match to TRBD2 covers 9 bases. V trimming: 4 bases; J trimming: 3 bases; junction bases outside the gene matches: 8. The CDR3 loop spans 16 amino acids. The V gene's germline CDR1 is SNHLY and CDR2 FYNNEI. The CDR3 DNA sequence: TGTGCCAGCAGTGTAAGAGCGGGAGGACGGACAGATACGCAGTATTTT. This translates into CASSVRAGGRTDTQYF.

V gene TRBV27 combines with J gene TRBJ2-7; 8 positions agree with TRBD1. The V gene end was trimmed by 6 bases and the J gene end by 3 bases; junction bases not matched to a gene: 13. Germline CDR1 is MNHEY and CDR2 is SMNVEV (reference sequence). The CDR3 contains 16 residues. The CDR3 nucleotides are TGTGCCAGCAGCCGTTCTCCGGGACAGGCCTTCTACGAGCAGTACTTC. Translating gives CASSRSPGQAFYEQYF.

V is TRBV30 and J is TRBJ2-7; D is perhaps TRBD2 (6 bases). This CDR3 region has 14 residues. Germline CDR1 and CDR2: GTSNPN and SVGIG (reference sequence). V was trimmed by 1 base and J by 4 bases, leaving 14 bases between them. The CDR3 here is CAWSAGGARYEQYF. The DNA for the CDR3 is TGTGCCTGGAGTGCAGGCGGGGCGCGGTACGAGCAGTACTTC.

V usage is TRBV2 and J usage is TRBJ2-7; maybe TRBD1 (6 bases). Germline CDR1 and CDR2: SNHLY and FYNNEI. The CDR3 runs 12 residues. Trimming pared 4 bases from V and 2 bases from J, leaving 6 bases between. The chain's CDR3 is CASSGDTYEQYF. The CDR3 nucleotides are TGTGCCAGCAGTGGGGACACCTACGAGCAGTACTTC.

This clone was found many times. V is TRBV7-2 and J is TRBJ1-4, with D perhaps matching TRBD1 (6 bases). The CDR3 spans 17 residues. V lost 1 base and J lost 2, with 14 bases in between. Germline V gene lookup returns CDR1 SGHTA and CDR2 FQGNSA. In DNA, the CDR3 is TGTGCCAGCAGCTTAGATACAGGGCGTGGGACTAATGAAAAACTGTTTTTT. Protein: CASSLDTGRGTNEKLFF.

The rearrangement joins TRBV18 to TRBJ1-1; the D gene is possibly TRBD1 (6 bases). Deletions cut 5 bases from V and 1 base from J, with 8 bases between. Per germline, CDR1 KGHSH and CDR2 LQKENI. This CDR3 contains 13 residues. The CDR3 loop reads CASSATGNTEAFF. DNA for the CDR3: TGTGCCAGCTCAGCGACAGGGAACACTGAAGCTTTCTTT.

The chain is built from TRBV19 and TRBJ1-1; TRBD1 agrees at 8 bases. The V gene's germline CDR1 is LNHDA and CDR2 SQIVND (reference sequence). Trimming at V came to 5 bases and at J to 3 bases, leaving 8 bases not matched to a gene. The CDR3 totals 15 residues. The CDR3 protein is CASSPHRGRDTEAFF. CDR3 DNA: TGTGCCAGTAGTCCCCACAGGGGGAGAGACACTGAAGCTTTCTTT.

The chain couples TRBV13 to TRBJ2-1; TRBD1 aligns across 10 bases. Unmatched junction bases numbered 6, after V lost 6 bases and J lost 4 bases. Germline CDR1 and CDR2: PRHDT and FYEKMQ (reference sequence). This CDR3 is 15 amino acids long. The CDR3 reads CASRPDRGSYNEQFF. The CDR3 DNA follows: TGTGCCAGCAGACCGGACAGGGGGTCTTACAATGAGCAGTTCTTC.

CDR3 sequence reads: CASSRHPGTPYNEQFF. CDR3 coding DNA: TGTGCCAGTAGCCGCCACCCCGGGACTCCCTACAATGAGCAGTTCTTC. J is TRBJ2-1 and V is TRBV19, with D perhaps TRBD2 (6 bases). The germline CDR1 and CDR2 sequences are LNHDA and SQIVND (reference sequence). The length of the CDR3 is 16 residues. The V end lost 6 bases, the J end lost 2 bases, and 17 bases lay between the germline ends.

This clone appeared a few times. The chain links TRBV14 to TRBJ1-1; D call uncertain. Germline V gene sequence: CDR1 SGHDN, CDR2 FVKESK. This CDR3 is built from 14 residues. With 5 bases removed from V and 0 bases from J, the gap between germline ends came to 10 bases. The CDR3 DNA reads as TGTGCCAGCAGCAGAGGGTTAATGAACACTGAAGCTTTCTTT. Protein sequence: CASSRGLMNTEAFF.

This chain links TRBV6-5 with TRBJ1-4; D is perhaps TRBD1 (6 bases). V was cut by 5 bases and J by 11 bases, with 15 bases left in between. CDR3 length equals 13 residues. CDR1 MNHEY and CDR2 SVGAGI come from the germline V gene. CDR3 protein: CASSQKTRGKLFF. DNA of the CDR3: TGTGCCAGCAGTCAGAAAACAAGGGGGAAACTGTTTTTT.

This clone was seen more than once but under ten times. V gene TRBV7-9 combines with J gene TRBJ1-4; no reliable D call. The CDR3 extends over 15 amino acids. The germline V and J ends were trimmed by 1 base and 4 bases, with 10 bases remaining between them. Germline CDR1 SEHNR, CDR2 FQNEAQ (reference sequence). The CDR3, as DNA: TGTGCCAGCAGCTTAGGGTCCAGTGATAATGAAAAACTGTTTTTT. Protein: CASSLGSSDNEKLFF. Together with reference TRBV7-9 and TRBJ1-4, the CDR3 gives the full variable domain: DTGVSQNPRHKITKRGQNVTFRCDPISEHNRLYWYRQTLGQGPEFLTYFQNEAQLEKSRLLSDRFSAERPKGSFSTLEIQRTEQGDSAMYLCASSLGSSDNEKLFFGSGTQLSVL.

The chain is built from TRBV7-2 and TRBJ1-2, with 7 positions matching TRBD1. CDR3 size: 16 residues. Germline CDR1 and CDR2: SGHTA and FQGNSA. V gave up 0 bases and J gave up 4 bases; unmatched junction bases: 8. The CDR3 DNA is TGTGCCAGCAGCTTAGCGGGACAGCCACAGACCTATGGCTACACCTTC. Translating gives CASSLAGQPQTYGYTF.

The CDR3 protein is CASSGSGRRTDTQYF. The CDR3 DNA sequence: TGTGCCAGCAGTGGAAGCGGGAGAAGGACAGATACGCAGTATTTT. V usage is TRBV28 and J usage is TRBJ2-3; 8 nucleotides match TRBD2. The germline V gene encodes CDR1 MDHEN and CDR2 SYDVKM. There are 15 residues in the CDR3. V gave up 5 bases and J gave up 3 bases; unmatched junction bases: 7.

The table lists this clone with a count of one. This rearrangement joins TRBV6-1 to TRBJ1-5; perhaps TRBD1 as D (5 bases). V lost 1 base, J lost 1 base, and 17 bases lay in between. In germline, CDR1 is MNHNS, CDR2 SASEGT. This CDR3 has 18 amino acids. The CDR3 sequence: CASSEGVGAGTSNQPQHF. In DNA form, the CDR3 reads TGTGCCAGCAGTGAAGGGGTTGGGGCAGGGACGAGCAATCAGCCCCAGCATTTT.